A single T cell receptor beta chain is shown here with its context. Methods used by the authors: By means of reference gene primer amplification, nucleated cell counts were estimated. Data came from immunoSEQ multiplex PCR; TCRdb stores just in-frame clones and leaves some out. V, J and clone size reflect that table, while D and trimming were determined from the DNA. The sample lists approximately 74,000 clones; 80% to 90% were seen once. The sample belongs to a study of blood T cell repertoires in COVID-19. Study-wide context: The origin of the acute and convalescent COVID-19 samples was the United States, Italy and Spain. The analysed material was cDNA or gDNA that came from T cells, B-cell-depleted T cells, or PBMCs.

CDR3 length equals 17 residues. The germline V gene has CDR1 LNHDA and CDR2 SQIVND (reference sequence). The V and J ends lost 7 bases and 0 bases, in that order; junction bases with no gene match: 10. This sequence originates from a woman of 80 years or more with active or convalescent COVID-19. The sample taken for sequencing was peripheral blood. The chain recombines TRBV19 with TRBJ1-3, with 9 bases identical to TRBD1. CDR3 protein: CASIRNGQGSSGNTIYF. The DNA of the CDR3 is TGTGCCAGTATCCGAAATGGACAGGGGAGCTCTGGAAACACCATATATTTT.